This TCR beta chain was documented in a study of T cell responses to AZD1222 COVID-19 vaccine. Repertoires were generated with immunoSEQ multiplex PCR, while TCRdb's copy carries only in-frame clones and drops some. The sample includes 60,000 to 85,000 clones, roughly 80% of them seen just once. Study observations and caveats: The donors showed a predominance of white British ancestry and of females, with possible underestimation of clonal diversity.

This CDR3 has 15 residues. V was cut by 5 bases and J by 10 bases, with 19 bases left in between. Germline assignment: CDR1 SGHRS and CDR2 YFSETQ. As for this clone: The antigen is undetermined.

Sequenced material: peripheral blood, taken 28 days after the second dose of the MenACWY control vaccine. This sequence was found in an adult who received the MenACWY meningococcal vaccine as a control. The rearrangement links TRBV5-1 to TRBJ1-6; D unclear. The CDR3 nucleotides are TGCGCCAGCAGACCCCTAGACGGTGGAGAATCACCCCTCCACTTT. Protein product: CASRPLDGGESPLHF. The whole variable domain, remainder taken from reference TRBV5-1 and TRBJ1-6, is KAGVTQTPRYLIKTRGQQVTLSCSPISGHRSVSWYQQTPGQGLQFLFEYFSETQRNKGNFPGRFSGRQFSNSRSEMNVSTLELGDSALYLCASRPLDGGESPLHFGNGTRLTVT.